This T cell receptor (beta chain) was documented in a study of blood T cell repertoires in COVID-19. On the study more broadly: Samples came from the United States, Italy and Spain, spanning acute and convalescent COVID-19. Sources were T cells, B-cell-depleted T cells, or PBMCs; the material itself was cDNA or gDNA.

As originally analysed: For nucleated cells, counts were estimated from reference gene primer amplification. This table comes from immunoSEQ multiplex PCR, and its TCRdb copy is limited to in-frame clones, with some not included. The V and J calls and clone size were taken over from that table, and D and trimming were inferred from the DNA. The sample includes about 240,000 clones, about 86% of them seen just once. This CDR3 contains 15 residues. Germline loops: CDR1 LNHDA, CDR2 SQIVND (reference sequence). J gave up 2 bases and V 4 bases, and 5 bases lay outside the gene matches. The receptor's source is a man aged 55-75 years with acute or convalescent COVID-19. This chain connects TRBV19 to TRBJ2-5; 9 nucleotides agree with TRBD2. Sequencing was done on a sample of peripheral blood. The CDR3: CASSSGRGLQETQYF. Written as DNA, the CDR3 is TGTGCCAGTAGTAGCGGGAGGGGCCTTCAAGAGACCCAGTACTTC.